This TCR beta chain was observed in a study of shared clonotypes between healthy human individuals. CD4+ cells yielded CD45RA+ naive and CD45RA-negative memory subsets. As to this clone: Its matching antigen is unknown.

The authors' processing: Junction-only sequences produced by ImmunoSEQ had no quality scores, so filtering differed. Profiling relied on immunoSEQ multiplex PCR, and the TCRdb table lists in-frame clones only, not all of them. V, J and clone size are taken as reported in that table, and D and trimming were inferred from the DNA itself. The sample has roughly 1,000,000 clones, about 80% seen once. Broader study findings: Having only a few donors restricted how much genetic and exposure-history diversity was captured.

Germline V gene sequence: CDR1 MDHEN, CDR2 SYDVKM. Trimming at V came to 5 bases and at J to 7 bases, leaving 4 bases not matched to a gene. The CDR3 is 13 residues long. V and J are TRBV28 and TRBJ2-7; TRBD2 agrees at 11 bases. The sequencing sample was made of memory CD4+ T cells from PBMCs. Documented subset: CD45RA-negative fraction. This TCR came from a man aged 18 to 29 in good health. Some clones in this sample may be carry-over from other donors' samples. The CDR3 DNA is TGTGCCAGCAGTATACGACTAGCGGGAGAGCAGTACTTC. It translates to CASSIRLAGEQYF.